Listed below are T cell receptor beta chains from one sample, sequenced in a study of identical twins. TCRdb independently ran MiXCR on the 5' RACE reads; one entry per CDR3 protein. The sample records fewer than 250,000 distinct CDR3 sequences, about a tenth being singletons. Input material: memory (CD45RO+) T cells sorted from blood. The origin of the receptors is a woman between 18 and 30 years old in good health. Both conserved end residues are part of each CDR3. Fields, in order: D gene, J gene, V gene, clone size, CDR3 protein, CDR3 DNA. The D gene is left open where the match is weak. Rows may omit the clone size; those that give it use once, few, many or a size class.

d_gene: TRBD1; j_gene: TRBJ2-5; v_gene: TRBV29-1; abundance: -; CDR3aa: CSESRGLGEAQYF; CDR3nt: TGCAGTGAATCCAGGGGGCTCGGGGAGGCCCAGTACTTC
d_gene: TRBD2; j_gene: TRBJ2-1; v_gene: TRBV20-1; abundance: many; CDR3aa: CSARDVQREYNEQFF; CDR3nt: TGCAGTGCTAGAGATGTCCAGCGGGAGTACAATGAGCAGTTCTTC
d_gene: -; j_gene: TRBJ2-3; v_gene: TRBV29-1; abundance: many; CDR3aa: CSVEYSRRREDTQYF; CDR3nt: TGCAGCGTGGAGTATAGTCGGAGGAGAGAAGATACGCAGTATTTT
d_gene: -; j_gene: TRBJ2-3; v_gene: TRBV20-1; abundance: few; CDR3aa: CSAVVSTSTDTQYF; CDR3nt: TGCAGTGCAGTAGTGAGTACTAGCACAGATACGCAGTATTTT
d_gene: -; j_gene: TRBJ2-4; v_gene: TRBV5-1; abundance: few; CDR3aa: CASSLDSDIQYF; CDR3nt: TGCGCCAGCAGCTTGGATAGCGACATTCAGTACTTC
d_gene: -; j_gene: TRBJ1-2; v_gene: TRBV9; abundance: few; CDR3aa: CASSVEGYGYTF; CDR3nt: TGTGCCAGCAGCGTAGAAGGGTATGGCTACACCTTC
d_gene: TRBD1; j_gene: TRBJ1-2; v_gene: TRBV10-3; abundance: few; CDR3aa: CAISEPQGLDYGYTF; CDR3nt: TGTGCCATCAGTGAGCCACAGGGGCTTGACTATGGCTACACCTTC
d_gene: -; j_gene: TRBJ2-3; v_gene: TRBV7-6; abundance: few; CDR3aa: CASSYSRGPDTQYF; CDR3nt: TGTGCCAGCAGCTACAGCAGGGGCCCAGATACGCAGTATTTT
d_gene: TRBD1; j_gene: TRBJ2-2; v_gene: TRBV7-8; abundance: -; CDR3aa: CASSPGPMTGLSGELFF; CDR3nt: TGTGCCAGCAGCCCAGGACCCATGACAGGGTTGTCCGGGGAGCTGTTTTTT
d_gene: TRBD1; j_gene: TRBJ2-7; v_gene: TRBV5-1; abundance: -; CDR3aa: CASSLPGTGNHEQYF; CDR3nt: TGCGCCAGCAGTCTTCCCGGGACAGGTAACCACGAGCAGTACTTC
d_gene: -; j_gene: TRBJ2-7; v_gene: TRBV10-3; abundance: many; CDR3aa: CASKDFRQQYF; CDR3nt: TGTGCCTCAAAGGACTTCCGCCAGCAGTACTTC
d_gene: TRBD1; j_gene: TRBJ1-1; v_gene: TRBV10-2; abundance: few; CDR3aa: CATQRGQGTEAFF; CDR3nt: TGCGCCACCCAAAGGGGACAGGGGACTGAAGCTTTCTTT
d_gene: TRBD2; j_gene: TRBJ2-5; v_gene: TRBV30; abundance: few; CDR3aa: CAWSPLAGGETQYF; CDR3nt: TGTGCCTGGAGTCCCCTAGCGGGAGGAGAGACCCAGTACTTC
d_gene: -; j_gene: TRBJ2-3; v_gene: TRBV9; abundance: -; CDR3aa: CASSGRRDTQYF; CDR3nt: TGTGCCAGCAGCGGGCGGAGGGATACGCAGTATTTT
d_gene: TRBD1; j_gene: TRBJ2-7; v_gene: TRBV20-1; abundance: many; CDR3aa: CSVKPGQGEVEQYF; CDR3nt: TGCAGTGTTAAACCGGGACAGGGGGAGGTCGAGCAGTACTTC
d_gene: TRBD1; j_gene: TRBJ1-5; v_gene: TRBV6-2/TRBV6-3; abundance: many; CDR3aa: CASSIMGTGGNQPQHF; CDR3nt: TGTGCCAGCAGTATCATGGGGACAGGAGGAAATCAGCCCCAGCATTTT
d_gene: -; j_gene: TRBJ2-1; v_gene: TRBV19; abundance: -; CDR3aa: CASRTRSNEQFF; CDR3nt: TGTGCCAGTAGGACTAGAAGCAATGAGCAGTTCTTC